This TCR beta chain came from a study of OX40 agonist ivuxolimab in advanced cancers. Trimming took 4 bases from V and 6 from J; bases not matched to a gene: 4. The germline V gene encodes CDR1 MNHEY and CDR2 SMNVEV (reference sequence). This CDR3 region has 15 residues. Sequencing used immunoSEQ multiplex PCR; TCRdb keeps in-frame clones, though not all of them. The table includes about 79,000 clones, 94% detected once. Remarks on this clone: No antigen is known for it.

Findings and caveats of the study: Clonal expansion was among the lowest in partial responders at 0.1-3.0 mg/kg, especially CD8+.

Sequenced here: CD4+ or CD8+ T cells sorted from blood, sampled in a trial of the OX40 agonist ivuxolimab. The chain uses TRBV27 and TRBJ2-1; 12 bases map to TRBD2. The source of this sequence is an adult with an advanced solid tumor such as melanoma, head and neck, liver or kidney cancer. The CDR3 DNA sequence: TGTGCCAGCAGTTCAGGACTAGCGGGGTCCAATGAGCAGTTCTTC. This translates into CASSSGLAGSNEQFF.